A selection of T cell receptor beta chains follows, all from one sample in a study of CD8 T cells in ankylosing spondylitis. One entry per CDR3 protein, called by TCRdb with MiXCR from the 5' RACE reads. The table lists 24,000 or so distinct CDR3 sequences, around 13% of them singletons. The sequenced material came from blood. These receptors were taken from a male donor with ankylosing spondylitis or in good health (not recorded which). Each CDR3 is given without its conserved first and last residue. Each record gives: J gene, D gene, clone size, V gene, CDR3 protein. A D gene is named only where the DNA matches it firmly. The size entry is marked missing in some rows and otherwise reads once, few, many or a size class.

j_gene: TRBJ2-2
d_gene: NA
abundance: few
v_gene: TRBV20-1
CDR3aa: SARTSNTGELF

j_gene: TRBJ2-1
d_gene: NA
abundance: NA
v_gene: TRBV12-5
CDR3aa: ASGPGTYEQF

j_gene: TRBJ2-1
d_gene: TRBD2
abundance: few
v_gene: TRBV27
CDR3aa: ASRKMGSGKGNEQF

j_gene: TRBJ1-6
d_gene: NA
abundance: many
v_gene: TRBV28
CDR3aa: ASSFAVSPLH

j_gene: TRBJ2-7
d_gene: TRBD2
abundance: few
v_gene: TRBV28
CDR3aa: ASSGLAAFSYEQY

j_gene: TRBJ1-1
d_gene: NA
abundance: many
v_gene: TRBV6-2/TRBV6-3
CDR3aa: ASILDRNTEAF

j_gene: TRBJ2-1
d_gene: TRBD2
abundance: NA
v_gene: TRBV29-1
CDR3aa: SVAPGLGDFSSYNEQF

j_gene: TRBJ1-4
d_gene: NA
abundance: many
v_gene: TRBV20-1
CDR3aa: SANKMGQLNEKLF

j_gene: TRBJ2-2
d_gene: TRBD2
abundance: NA
v_gene: TRBV12-3/TRBV12-4
CDR3aa: ASSLKTSSTGELF

j_gene: TRBJ2-5
d_gene: TRBD2
abundance: many
v_gene: TRBV11-1
CDR3aa: ASSPFFGVRGGETQY

j_gene: TRBJ1-1
d_gene: NA
abundance: NA
v_gene: TRBV5-1
CDR3aa: ASSLAGDTEAF

j_gene: TRBJ2-7
d_gene: NA
abundance: many
v_gene: TRBV5-1
CDR3aa: ASSYSTGGDYEQY

j_gene: TRBJ2-6
d_gene: NA
abundance: few
v_gene: TRBV20-1
CDR3aa: SALGTSSGANVLT

j_gene: TRBJ2-5
d_gene: NA
abundance: NA
v_gene: TRBV12-3/TRBV12-4
CDR3aa: ASSYHPAGFQETQY

j_gene: TRBJ2-1
d_gene: NA
abundance: many
v_gene: TRBV27
CDR3aa: ASGPRANNEQF

j_gene: TRBJ2-3
d_gene: TRBD1
abundance: NA
v_gene: TRBV7-3
CDR3aa: ASSWGQTDTQY

j_gene: TRBJ1-5
d_gene: NA
abundance: once
v_gene: TRBV20-1
CDR3aa: SARRTGSWSNQPQH

j_gene: TRBJ2-1
d_gene: NA
abundance: NA
v_gene: TRBV25-1
CDR3aa: ASSGRKWGGQSYNEQF

j_gene: TRBJ2-7
d_gene: TRBD1
abundance: few
v_gene: TRBV9
CDR3aa: ASSVGTGEFYEQY

j_gene: TRBJ2-1
d_gene: TRBD2
abundance: NA
v_gene: TRBV20-1
CDR3aa: SAPGRLATSYNEQF

j_gene: TRBJ1-4
d_gene: NA
abundance: many
v_gene: TRBV6-1
CDR3aa: ASSALQGGNEKLF

j_gene: TRBJ1-1
d_gene: TRBD1
abundance: NA
v_gene: TRBV12-3/TRBV12-4
CDR3aa: ASSWGGRGRVTEAF

j_gene: TRBJ2-5
d_gene: TRBD2
abundance: NA
v_gene: TRBV19
CDR3aa: ASSPTSGIVETQY

j_gene: TRBJ1-4
d_gene: TRBD1
abundance: NA
v_gene: TRBV9
CDR3aa: ASSVKGQNEKLF

j_gene: TRBJ2-5
d_gene: NA
abundance: few
v_gene: TRBV12-5
CDR3aa: ASGVGWGETQY

j_gene: TRBJ2-2
d_gene: NA
abundance: few
v_gene: TRBV20-1
CDR3aa: SARGTAWTGELF

j_gene: TRBJ2-3
d_gene: NA
abundance: many
v_gene: TRBV7-2
CDR3aa: ASTPSWRTDTQY

j_gene: TRBJ2-3
d_gene: TRBD2
abundance: many
v_gene: TRBV7-3
CDR3aa: ASSPAGTGGTQY

j_gene: TRBJ2-7
d_gene: NA
abundance: few
v_gene: TRBV28
CDR3aa: ASRSRAREQY

j_gene: TRBJ2-1
d_gene: NA
abundance: many
v_gene: TRBV20-1
CDR3aa: SAVKSYNEQF

j_gene: TRBJ2-3
d_gene: NA
abundance: NA
v_gene: TRBV5-1
CDR3aa: ASSTSPPDTQY

j_gene: TRBJ2-3
d_gene: NA
abundance: many
v_gene: TRBV29-1
CDR3aa: SVMRSDTQY

j_gene: TRBJ2-2
d_gene: NA
abundance: NA
v_gene: TRBV6-2/TRBV6-3
CDR3aa: ASSYLDGLAGELF

j_gene: TRBJ2-3
d_gene: NA
abundance: NA
v_gene: TRBV29-1
CDR3aa: SVARGSVSTDTQY

j_gene: TRBJ1-5
d_gene: TRBD1
abundance: many
v_gene: TRBV4-1
CDR3aa: ASSPTGNQPQH

j_gene: TRBJ2-7
d_gene: NA
abundance: few
v_gene: TRBV10-3
CDR3aa: AATPGRDNYEQY

j_gene: TRBJ1-1
d_gene: TRBD1
abundance: NA
v_gene: TRBV12-3/TRBV12-4
CDR3aa: ASKGQGNTEAF

j_gene: TRBJ2-3
d_gene: NA
abundance: many
v_gene: TRBV9
CDR3aa: ASSVVGGGSTDTQY

j_gene: TRBJ2-1
d_gene: TRBD1
abundance: many
v_gene: TRBV6-2/TRBV6-3
CDR3aa: ASTPWTGRKDEQF

j_gene: TRBJ2-1
d_gene: NA
abundance: few
v_gene: TRBV29-1
CDR3aa: SVVQGYEQF

j_gene: TRBJ2-7
d_gene: NA
abundance: few
v_gene: TRBV10-3
CDR3aa: AAKAAEEQY

j_gene: TRBJ2-3
d_gene: NA
abundance: many
v_gene: TRBV29-1
CDR3aa: SVEVFGLSGGLGTDTQY

j_gene: TRBJ2-3
d_gene: NA
abundance: few
v_gene: TRBV29-1
CDR3aa: SVDGVLINTDTQY

j_gene: TRBJ2-1
d_gene: TRBD1
abundance: many
v_gene: TRBV20-1
CDR3aa: SANFRDRVPNEQF

j_gene: TRBJ2-1
d_gene: TRBD2
abundance: many
v_gene: TRBV5-1
CDR3aa: ASSPETSGGYNEQF